These 9 T cell receptor beta chains were all obtained from the same sample, sequenced in a study of blood T cell repertoires in COVID-19. Sequencing was performed with immunoSEQ multiplex PCR; in TCRdb, only in-frame clones are kept and a portion is missing. Of fewer than 300,000 clones listed, about 88% are singletons. Sequenced input: peripheral blood. These receptors all come from a man aged 55 to 70 who had recovered from COVID-19.

The chain joins TRBV24-1 to TRBJ2-3; TRBD1 matches 8 bases. Per germline, CDR1 KGHDR and CDR2 SFDVKD. The CDR3 length is 14 residues. V was clipped by 4 bases and J by 7 bases; unmatched bases: 6. CDR3 DNA: TGTGCCACCAGTGAACAAGACAGGGGCCATACGCAGTATTTT. Translation gives CATSEQDRGHTQYF.

The V call is TRBV27, the J call TRBJ2-3, with unresolved D. The CDR3 is 15 residues long. CDR1 is MNHEY and CDR2 is SMNVEV in the germline V gene (reference sequence). The V end lost 2 bases, the J end lost 2 bases, and 11 bases lay between the germline ends. The CDR3 DNA is TGTGCCAGCAGTTTAGCACAGACCCCCACAGATACGCAGTATTTT. This encodes CASSLAQTPTDTQYF.

This chain joins TRBV29-1 and TRBJ2-2; the match to TRBD1 covers 7 bases. CDR1 and CDR2 from the germline V gene are SQVTM and ANQGSEA. The length of the CDR3 is 13 residues. The V and J ends lost 7 bases and 5 bases, in that order; junction bases with no gene match: 7. The CDR3, as DNA: TGCAGCGCCGAGACAGGGCGAACCGGGGAGCTGTTTTTT. It specifies CSAETGRTGELFF.

The V gene is TRBV3-1 (or the pseudogene TRBV3-2), the J gene TRBJ2-2; 7 nucleotides align to TRBD2. Germline trimming cut 1 base from V and 0 bases from J; bases unmatched to any gene: 5. Germline-derived CDR1 and CDR2 are LGHDT and YNNKEL (reference sequence). The CDR3 runs to 17 residues. CDR3 bases: TGTGCCAGCAGCCAAGGAGGCGGGGGACCGAACACCGGGGAGCTGTTTTTT. This codes for CASSQGGGGPNTGELFF.

The genes are TRBV10-3 and TRBJ1-2, with TRBD1 identical over 11 bases. The CDR3 is 15 residues long. In germline, CDR1 is ENHRY, CDR2 SYGVKD. V trimming: 3 bases; J trimming: 5 bases; junction bases outside the gene matches: 5. CDR3 in DNA: TGTGCCATCAGTGACGGACAGGGGGCCCTATATGGCTACACCTTC. This encodes CAISDGQGALYGYTF.

The chain uses TRBV10-3 and TRBJ2-1, with D maybe TRBD2 (6 bases). The CDR3 length is 17 residues. Trimming removed 3 bases from V and 0 bases from J, with 15 bases in between. The V gene's germline CDR1 is ENHRY and CDR2 SYGVKD. CDR3 nucleotide sequence: TGTGCCATCAGTGATCCCCTAGCGACGTCCTCCTACAATGAGCAGTTCTTC. It is translated as CAISDPLATSSYNEQFF.

The table lists this clone with a few counts. CDR3 DNA sequence: TGTGCCAGCAGCCAAGACACCGGGACAGTTCGTGTCTATGGCTACACCTTC. Amino acid sequence: CASSQDTGTVRVYGYTF. V gene TRBV4-2 combines with J gene TRBJ1-2; 7 bases fit TRBD1. CDR3 length: 17 amino acids. J lost 4 bases, V lost 0 bases, and 11 bases had no gene match. The V gene's germline CDR1 is LGHNA and CDR2 YNFKEQ.

The J gene is TRBJ1-4, the V gene TRBV12-3 or TRBV12-4; D gene uncertain. Trimming cost V 9 bases and J 3 bases, with 11 bases left between them. This CDR3 is built from 13 residues. In DNA, the CDR3 is TGTGCCAGTCGATACGCGGCTAATGAAAAACTGTTTTTT. Encoded protein: CASRYAANEKLFF.

The V gene is TRBV2, the J gene TRBJ1-6, with D hard to call. Trimming left V 1 base short and J 10 bases short, with 5 bases between. The length of the CDR3 is 12 residues. Germline lookup yields CDR1 SNHLY and CDR2 FYNNEI. The CDR3 DNA reads TGTGCCAGCAGTGAAGACAAATCACCCCTCCACTTT. This sequence encodes CASSEDKSPLHF. The full variable domain, in which reference TRBV2 and TRBJ1-6 provide the parts outside the CDR3, is EPEVTQTPSHQVTQMGQEVILRCVPISNHLYFYWYRQILGQKVEFLVSFYNNEISEKSEIFDDQFSVERPDGSNFTLKIRSTKLEDSAMYFCASSEDKSPLHFGNGTRLTVT.